This T cell receptor beta chain was identified in a study of CD8+ T cells in alopecia areata. Study as a whole: For the treated group, dosing was oral tofacitinib at 5 to 10 mg twice daily.

A word on this clone: The antigen is not known.

Regarding treatment: oral pan-JAK inhibitor, 5-10 mg twice daily. T lymphocytes (CD4+ and CD8+) were sorted from PBMCs. Extracted RNA was reverse transcribed, and the resulting cDNA served as sequencing template. Libraries were prepared by immunoSEQ multiplex PCR; TCRdb keeps only in-frame clonotypes and omits some of them. This sample has a few hundred thousand clones, with approximately 65% found just once. CDR1 is SQVTM, CDR2 ANQGSEA, per germline. Between the trimmed V and J ends, which lost 4 bases and 6 bases, there was a span of 12 bases. The CDR3 consists of 12 residues. Study-level points and caveats: Scalp sequencing also captures normal skin's resident alphabeta T cells. Many expanded lesional clones persisted during tofacitinib (in both scalp and blood).

The source material was CD4+ T cells sorted from blood, sampled at week 44, from a patient treated with tofacitinib. The V call is TRBV29-1, the J call TRBJ1-2; D uncertain. The clonotype comes from a human donor with alopecia areata. The CDR3 here is CSVGGVIDGYTF. CDR3 DNA sequence: TGCAGCGTTGGCGGGGTGATAGATGGCTACACCTTC.